The 17 T cell receptor beta chains below were found in one sample sequenced in a study of T cell responses to AZD1222 COVID-19 vaccine. Produced via immunoSEQ multiplex PCR; TCRdb's table is partial and in-frame only. The sample yields 150,000 to 200,000 clones, around nine tenths seen once. Sequencing was performed on peripheral blood, taken 28 days after the second dose of the MenACWY control vaccine. Receptor source: an adult who received the MenACWY meningococcal vaccine as a control.

This rearrangement joins TRBV25-1 to TRBJ2-3, with 12 bases identical to TRBD2. This CDR3 comprises 15 residues. The germline V gene has CDR1 MGHDK and CDR2 SYGVNS. J lost 5 bases, V lost 4 bases, and 4 bases had no gene match. The CDR3 protein is CASSATSGRGDTQYF. CDR3 sequence (DNA): TGTGCCAGCAGTGCGACTAGCGGGAGAGGAGATACGCAGTATTTT.

V usage is TRBV27 and J usage is TRBJ2-4; TRBD2 agrees at 8 bases. The CDR3 consists of 19 residues. Trimming cost V 2 bases and J 0 bases; bases outside gene matches: 12. Germline V gene lookup returns CDR1 MNHEY and CDR2 SMNVEV (reference sequence). The CDR3 DNA sequence: TGTGCCAGCAGTTTAGGACTAGCTGATACCTTACTAGCCAAAAACATTCAGTACTTC. This translates into CASSLGLADTLLAKNIQYF.

The CDR3 bases are TGTGCCAGCAGCGTAGAACCGGGAAGGACCTACGAGCAGTACTTC. Translation gives CASSVEPGRTYEQYF. J is TRBJ2-7 and V is TRBV9, with D maybe TRBD2 (5 bases). Between the trimmed V and J ends, which lost 0 bases and 2 bases, there was a span of 12 bases. Germline-derived CDR1 and CDR2 are SGDLS and YYNGEE. There are 15 residues in the CDR3.

The chain is built from TRBV28 and TRBJ1-5, with D perhaps TRBD1 (5 bases). V shed 10 bases and J shed 0 bases, with 19 bases lying between them. CDR1 is MDHEN, CDR2 SYDVKM, per germline. The CDR3 is 16 residues long. This CDR3 is CATRDAIVYSNQPQHF. The CDR3 bases are TGTGCCACGCGGGACGCCATAGTCTATAGCAATCAGCCCCAGCATTTT.

The J gene is TRBJ2-2, the V gene TRBV18, with 8 bases lining up with TRBD1. The CDR3 is made up of 17 amino acids. Germline values: CDR1 KGHSH, CDR2 LQKENI. Trimming removed 2 bases from V and 6 bases from J; junction bases left unmatched: 11. The CDR3 sequence: CASSPFERTGTAGELFF. In nucleotides, the CDR3 is TGTGCCAGCTCACCATTTGAACGGACAGGGACAGCCGGGGAGCTGTTTTTT.

The V and J genes are TRBV19 and TRBJ1-2, with D hard to call. This CDR3 has 15 residues. V lost 7 bases, J lost 4 bases, and 19 bases lay in between. Germline V gene data show CDR1 as LNHDA and CDR2 as SQIVND (reference sequence). CDR3 sequence (DNA): TGTGCCAGTATACAGATGGCGGGGAGCGGCTATGGCTACACCTTC. The encoded protein is CASIQMAGSGYGYTF. Based on the CDR3 plus reference TRBV19 and TRBJ1-2, the full variable domain is DGGITQSPKYLFRKEGQNVTLSCEQNLNHDAMYWYRQDPGQGLRLIYYSQIVNDFQKGDIAEGYSVSREKKESFPLTVTSAQKNPTAFYLCASIQMAGSGYGYTFGSGTRLTVV.

The chain recombines TRBV3-1 (or the pseudogene TRBV3-2) with TRBJ1-1; D unclear. This CDR3 spans 18 amino acids. V shed 6 bases and J shed 1 base, with 24 bases lying between them. The germline gives CDR1 LGHDT, CDR2 YNNKEL (reference sequence). CDR3 residues: CASSPRILTTGRNTEAFF. The CDR3 DNA is TGTGCCAGCAGTCCACGCATCTTGACTACGGGCAGGAACACTGAAGCTTTCTTT.

This clone came up a few times. The chain joins TRBV12-3 or TRBV12-4 to TRBJ2-1, with TRBD2 matching over 11 bases. The CDR3 consists of 13 residues. V gave up 6 bases and J gave up 10 bases; unmatched junction bases: 5. CDR3 amino acids: CASRTSGNFEQFF. CDR3 sequence (DNA): TGTGCCAGCAGGACTAGCGGGAATTTCGAGCAGTTCTTC.

The chain links TRBV25-1 to TRBJ2-7, with a weak D call TRBD2 (5 bases). CDR3 length: 10 amino acids. Germline V gives CDR1 MGHDK, CDR2 SYGVNS. With 10 bases removed from V and 6 bases from J, the gap between germline ends came to 10 bases. Written as DNA, the CDR3 is TGTGCCACCGGGGTTATCGAGCAGTACTTC. Translation gives CATGVIEQYF.

V usage is TRBV28 and J usage is TRBJ1-3; D gene ambiguous. Germline assignment: CDR1 MDHEN and CDR2 SYDVKM. The V end was cut by 2 bases, the J end by 4 bases, with 9 bases between. This CDR3 region has 14 residues. CDR3 in amino acids: CASSLNRPGNTIYF. The CDR3 bases are TGTGCCAGCAGTTTAAACCGTCCCGGAAACACCATATATTTT.

This chain links TRBV30 with TRBJ2-7; no reliable D call. This CDR3 comprises 14 residues. V was clipped by 2 bases and J by 2 bases, with 13 bases between them. The germline CDR1 and CDR2 sequences are GTSNPN and SVGIG (reference sequence). This CDR3 reads CAWSRARKTYEQYF. The CDR3 DNA reads TGTGCCTGGAGTAGGGCCAGAAAGACCTACGAGCAGTACTTC.

The rearrangement joins TRBV27 to TRBJ1-6; D unresolved. Trimming removed 4 bases from V and 0 bases from J, with 10 bases in between. This CDR3 has 16 residues. The germline gives CDR1 MNHEY, CDR2 SMNVEV (reference sequence). The CDR3 sequence is CASSSYVNSYNSPLHF. The CDR3 DNA is TGTGCCAGCAGTTCCTATGTAAACTCCTATAATTCACCCCTCCACTTT.

For the CDR3, the DNA is TGTGCCTGTACACTAGCGGGAAGGGGAATCTCCTACAATGAGCAGTTCTTC. This translates into CACTLAGRGISYNEQFF. J is TRBJ2-1 and V is TRBV30, with 10 bases fitting TRBD2. J lost 0 bases, V lost 6 bases, and 11 bases had no gene match. Germline CDR1 is GTSNPN and CDR2 is SVGIG (reference sequence). The CDR3 length is 17 residues.

The chain combines TRBV28 with TRBJ2-3; 10 bases line up with TRBD2. V gave up 5 bases and J gave up 0 bases; unmatched junction bases: 8. CDR1 MDHEN and CDR2 SYDVKM come from the germline V gene. The CDR3 runs to 17 residues. Written as DNA, the CDR3 is TGTGCCAGCAGTACAGGACTAGCGGAAACTAGCACAGATACGCAGTATTTT. This encodes CASSTGLAETSTDTQYF.

The chain is built from TRBV27 and TRBJ2-1; D is uncertain. The CDR3 has 14 amino acids. V was pared by 0 bases and J by 5 bases, with 8 bases between. Germline V CDR1 and CDR2: MNHEY, SMNVEV (reference sequence). This chain's CDR3 is CASSLSRTDNEQFF. CDR3 DNA: TGTGCCAGCAGTTTATCGAGGACCGACAATGAGCAGTTCTTC.

The V and J genes are TRBV28 and TRBJ2-7; the D gene is possibly TRBD1 (6 bases). With 4 bases removed from V and 6 bases from J, the gap between germline ends came to 28 bases. Germline V gene lookup returns CDR1 MDHEN and CDR2 SYDVKM. The CDR3 covers 18 residues. CDR3: CASSSLEDSGALLGEQYF. Here the CDR3 DNA reads TGTGCCAGCAGTTCGCTAGAGGACTCAGGGGCCCTCTTAGGCGAGCAGTACTTC.

The V gene is TRBV27, the J gene TRBJ2-5; D tentatively reads TRBD1 or TRBD2 (5 bases each). The germline V gene has CDR1 MNHEY and CDR2 SMNVEV (reference sequence). The CDR3 is made up of 14 amino acids. V dropped 5 bases and J dropped 5 bases, with 15 bases sitting between them. The CDR3 DNA follows: TGTGCCAGCAGTCCAGGGACCGGGCGGGAGACCCAGTACTTC. It specifies CASSPGTGRETQYF.